These 2 T cell receptor beta chains were all obtained from the same sample, sequenced in a study of OX40 agonist ivuxolimab in advanced cancers. Method: immunoSEQ multiplex PCR; TCRdb's copy keeps in-frame clones and lacks some. The repertoire includes around 140,000 clones, 90% to 95% of them detected once, and over 0.8% sits in the top ten. This material consisted of CD4+ or CD8+ T cells sorted from blood, taken in a trial of the OX40 agonist ivuxolimab. The receptors here all came from an adult with an advanced solid tumor such as melanoma, head and neck, liver or kidney cancer.

The chain has TRBV30 and TRBJ1-1; 12 bases align to TRBD1. The CDR3 has 14 amino acids. V trimming: 5 bases; J trimming: 5 bases; junction bases outside the gene matches: 6. Germline loops: CDR1 GTSNPN, CDR2 SVGIG (reference sequence). The CDR3 sequence: CAWGRDRGRTEAFF. CDR3 DNA sequence: TGTGCCTGGGGGAGGGACAGGGGGCGAACTGAAGCTTTCTTT.

The chain couples TRBV29-1 to TRBJ1-2, with 8 bases aligning to TRBD1. The ends lost 7 bases at V and 6 bases at J; junction bases unmatched: 13. The CDR3 totals 14 residues. Germline CDR1 reads SQVTM; CDR2 reads ANQGSEA. The CDR3 protein is CSADRDRRIDGYTF. The CDR3 coding sequence is TGCAGCGCCGACAGGGACAGGCGGATCGATGGCTACACCTTC. Together with reference TRBV29-1 and TRBJ1-2, the CDR3 gives the full variable domain: SAVISQKPSRDICQRGTSLTIQCQVDSQVTMMFWYRQQPGQSLTLIATANQGSEATYESGFVIDKFPISRPNLTFSTLTVSNMSPEDSSIYLCSADRDRRIDGYTFGSGTRLTVV.